In its sample, the clone carrying this TCR beta chain was seen a few times. Cohorts were determined from participant-reported clinical history. This entry belongs to a study of blood T cell repertoires in COVID-19. Repertoires were generated with immunoSEQ multiplex PCR, while TCRdb's copy carries only in-frame clones and drops some. The data contain approximately 260,000 clones, about 85% of them singletons. The V and J ends lost 3 bases and 6 bases, in that order; junction bases with no gene match: 2. The CDR3 has 13 residues. Germline CDR1 SGHAT, CDR2 FQNNGV. The origin of this receptor is a woman aged 45-65 years who had been exposed to COVID-19. Sequences were obtained from PBMCs or T cells enriched from blood (not recorded which). The V call is TRBV11-2, the J call TRBJ2-1; 7 bases agree with TRBD1. The CDR3 coding sequence is TGTGCCAGCAGCTTGGACAGGATCAATGAGCAGTTCTTC. Its translation: CASSLDRINEQFF.